This TCR beta chain was profiled in a study of cytomegalovirus exposure and HLA in healthy donors. Regarding this clone: Its antigen is still unknown.

Researchers ran the PCR with 60 Vbeta and 13 Jbeta primers. The table came from immunoSEQ multiplex PCR; TCRdb's copy has only in-frame clones and leaves some out. Of over 150,000 clones listed, over 70% are singletons. V shed 6 bases and J shed 2 bases, with 11 bases lying between them. The germline CDR1 and CDR2 sequences are MNHEY and SMNVEV (reference sequence). The CDR3 runs 13 residues. Study results and limitations: In a later analysis, the majority of CMV-associated beta chains seemingly showed HLA restriction.

The V gene is TRBV27, the J gene TRBJ2-7, with D hard to call. The source material was PBMCs. The clonotype was recovered from a man aged 30 to 39 in good health and CMV-seropositive. The CDR3 DNA follows: TGTGCCAGCAGCTTGAGCGCCACCTACGAGCAGTACTTC. As protein: CASSLSATYEQYF.